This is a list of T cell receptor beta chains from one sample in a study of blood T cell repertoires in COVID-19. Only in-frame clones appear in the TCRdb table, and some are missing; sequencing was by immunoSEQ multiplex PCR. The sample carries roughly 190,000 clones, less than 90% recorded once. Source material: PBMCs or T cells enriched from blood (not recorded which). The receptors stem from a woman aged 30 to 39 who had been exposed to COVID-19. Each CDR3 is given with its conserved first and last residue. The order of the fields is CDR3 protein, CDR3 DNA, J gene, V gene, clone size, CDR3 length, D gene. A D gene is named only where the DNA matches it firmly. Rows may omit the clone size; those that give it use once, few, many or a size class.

cdr3_aa: CASSEAQGAVYGYTF
cdr3_nt: TGTGCCAGCAGTGAAGCGCAGGGGGCGGTCTATGGCTACACCTTC
j_call: TRBJ1-2
v_call: TRBV2
clone_size: few
cdr3_length: 15
d_call: TRBD1

cdr3_aa: CASSQDSGGAEGEQFF
cdr3_nt: TGCGCCAGCAGCCAAGATTCCGGGGGGGCCGAGGGTGAGCAGTTCTTC
j_call: TRBJ2-1
v_call: TRBV4-3
clone_size: .
cdr3_length: 16
d_call: TRBD2

cdr3_aa: CASSHRQGEGSPLHF
cdr3_nt: TGTGCCAGCAGCCACCGGCAGGGGGAAGGTTCACCCCTCCACTTT
j_call: TRBJ1-6
v_call: TRBV3-1/TRBV3-2
clone_size: .
cdr3_length: 15
d_call: TRBD1

cdr3_aa: CAISIRTGTDTQYF
cdr3_nt: TGTGCCATCAGTATAAGGACAGGGACAGATACGCAGTATTTT
j_call: TRBJ2-3
v_call: TRBV10-3
clone_size: .
cdr3_length: 14
d_call: TRBD1

cdr3_aa: CASSLGQNYEQYF
cdr3_nt: TGTGCCAGCAGTTTGGGGCAGAACTACGAGCAGTACTTC
j_call: TRBJ2-7
v_call: TRBV12-3/TRBV12-4
clone_size: .
cdr3_length: 13
d_call: .

cdr3_aa: CATSGSGGRNEKLFF
cdr3_nt: TGTGCCACCAGTGGCTCTGGGGGCCGTAATGAAAAACTGTTTTTT
j_call: TRBJ1-4
v_call: TRBV24-1
clone_size: .
cdr3_length: 15
d_call: .

cdr3_aa: CASSWGQILYGYTF
cdr3_nt: TGTGCCAGCAGCTGGGGGCAGATACTTTATGGCTACACCTTC
j_call: TRBJ1-2
v_call: TRBV7-2
clone_size: few
cdr3_length: 14
d_call: .

cdr3_aa: CASSGGMNTEAFF
cdr3_nt: TGTGCCAGCAGCGGAGGGATGAACACTGAAGCTTTCTTT
j_call: TRBJ1-1
v_call: TRBV9
clone_size: .
cdr3_length: 13
d_call: .

cdr3_aa: CASSLTDTIDGYTF
cdr3_nt: TGCGCCAGCAGCTTGACGGACACCATTGATGGCTACACCTTC
j_call: TRBJ1-2
v_call: TRBV5-1
clone_size: .
cdr3_length: 14
d_call: .

cdr3_aa: CASSFNGQGSSYEQYF
cdr3_nt: TGCGCCAGCAGCTTTAACGGACAGGGGTCCTCCTACGAGCAGTACTTC
j_call: TRBJ2-7
v_call: TRBV5-1
clone_size: once
cdr3_length: 16
d_call: TRBD1

cdr3_aa: CASSRSGTDYEQYF
cdr3_nt: TGTGCCAGCTCACGATCCGGGACAGACTACGAGCAGTACTTC
j_call: TRBJ2-7
v_call: TRBV18
clone_size: .
cdr3_length: 14
d_call: TRBD1

cdr3_aa: CASSRGGEGEAFF
cdr3_nt: TGTGCCAGCAGCCGGGGGGGAGAGGGAGAAGCTTTCTTT
j_call: TRBJ1-1
v_call: TRBV6-5
clone_size: once
cdr3_length: 13
d_call: .

cdr3_aa: CASSPDRGSNQPQHF
cdr3_nt: TGTGCCAGCAGTCCTGACAGGGGGAGCAATCAGCCCCAGCATTTT
j_call: TRBJ1-5
v_call: TRBV6-5
clone_size: .
cdr3_length: 15
d_call: TRBD1

cdr3_aa: CASSQLLRETQYF
cdr3_nt: TGCGCCAGCAGCCAACTTCTGCGGGAGACCCAGTACTTC
j_call: TRBJ2-5
v_call: TRBV4-3
clone_size: .
cdr3_length: 13
d_call: .

cdr3_aa: CASRIPGQGGGEQYF
cdr3_nt: TGTGCCAGCAGAATTCCGGGACAGGGAGGAGGCGAGCAGTACTTC
j_call: TRBJ2-7
v_call: TRBV11-2
clone_size: .
cdr3_length: 15
d_call: TRBD1

cdr3_aa: CASSSDGVTEAFF
cdr3_nt: TGTGCCAGCAGCTCCGATGGAGTCACTGAAGCTTTCTTT
j_call: TRBJ1-1
v_call: TRBV7-2
clone_size: .
cdr3_length: 13
d_call: .

cdr3_aa: CASSQDLRTYEQYF
cdr3_nt: TGTGCCAGCAGCCAAGATCTCAGGACCTACGAGCAGTACTTC
j_call: TRBJ2-7
v_call: TRBV3-1/TRBV3-2
clone_size: once
cdr3_length: 14
d_call: .

cdr3_aa: CASSPSSGADNEQFF
cdr3_nt: TGCGCCAGCAGCCCATCTAGCGGGGCCGACAATGAGCAGTTCTTC
j_call: TRBJ2-1
v_call: TRBV4-3
clone_size: .
cdr3_length: 15
d_call: TRBD2

cdr3_aa: CASGLERAGSEAFF
cdr3_nt: TGTGCTAGTGGTTTGGAACGTGCAGGGTCTGAAGCTTTCTTT
j_call: TRBJ1-1
v_call: TRBV12-5
clone_size: .
cdr3_length: 14
d_call: .

cdr3_aa: CASLCLVISGNTIYF
cdr3_nt: TGTGCCAGCCTCTGTCTTGTAATCTCTGGAAACACCATATATTTT
j_call: TRBJ1-3
v_call: TRBV27
clone_size: .
cdr3_length: 15
d_call: .

cdr3_aa: CASSLAGNSPLHF
cdr3_nt: TGCGCCAGCAGCTTGGCCGGTAATTCACCCCTCCACTTT
j_call: TRBJ1-6
v_call: TRBV5-1
clone_size: .
cdr3_length: 13
d_call: .

cdr3_aa: CASSLVTGTGFAGYTF
cdr3_nt: TGCGCCAGCAGCTTGGTTACCGGGACAGGGTTCGCTGGCTACACCTTC
j_call: TRBJ1-2
v_call: TRBV5-1
clone_size: .
cdr3_length: 16
d_call: TRBD1

cdr3_aa: CASSVQRGVVRETQYF
cdr3_nt: TGTGCCAGCAGTGTCCAGCGGGGGGTAGTAAGGGAGACCCAGTACTTC
j_call: TRBJ2-5
v_call: TRBV25-1
clone_size: once
cdr3_length: 16
d_call: TRBD2

cdr3_aa: CASSYGAGSYGYTF
cdr3_nt: TGTGCCAGCAGTTACGGGGCGGGGAGCTATGGCTACACCTTC
j_call: TRBJ1-2
v_call: TRBV6-2/TRBV6-3
clone_size: .
cdr3_length: 14
d_call: .

cdr3_aa: CASSLDRGSSYEQYF
cdr3_nt: TGCGCCAGCAGCCTAGACAGGGGGAGTTCCTACGAGCAGTACTTC
j_call: TRBJ2-7
v_call: TRBV5-1
clone_size: .
cdr3_length: 15
d_call: TRBD1